Each of the 30 T cell receptor beta chains below was sequenced from the same sample in a study of multiple sclerosis patients with progressive multifocal leukoencephalopathy. Time point defined: time of PML onset. Data came from immunoSEQ multiplex PCR; TCRdb stores just in-frame clones and leaves some out. The sample carries 30,000 to 35,000 clones, about 90% recorded once. The sequenced sample was PBMCs, obtained from a patient treated with natalizumab. The receptors stem from a human donor with progressive multifocal leukoencephalopathy.

The CDR3 nucleotides read TGTGCCAGCAGCTTAGAGGGGCAAACTGAAGCTTTCTTT. Its translation: CASSLEGQTEAFF. The J gene is TRBJ1-1, the V gene TRBV7-9; TRBD1 might be the D (5 bases). The CDR3 sequence is 13 residues long. The germline gives CDR1 SEHNR, CDR2 FQNEAQ (reference sequence). Trimming pared 1 base from V and 5 bases from J, leaving 8 bases between.

The chain has TRBV19 and TRBJ1-1; D remains ambiguous. The germline V gene has CDR1 LNHDA and CDR2 SQIVND (reference sequence). The CDR3 has 15 residues. Trimming stripped 7 bases from V and 0 bases from J, with 15 bases between. The CDR3 sequence is CASNDSPVVNTEAFF. The CDR3 bases are TGTGCCAGTAACGACTCCCCGGTGGTGAACACTGAAGCTTTCTTT.

This chain joins TRBV27 and TRBJ1-4; D may be TRBD1 (5 bases). Trimming cost V 9 bases and J 4 bases, with 15 bases left between them. Per germline, CDR1 MNHEY and CDR2 SMNVEV (reference sequence). This CDR3 is built from 14 residues. CDR3 loop: CASSNRRLNEKLFF. The CDR3 region has the DNA TGTGCCAGTTCCAACAGGCGGCTTAATGAAAAACTGTTTTTT. Variable domain in full (rest from reference TRBV27 and TRBJ1-4): EAQVTQNPRYLITVTGKKLTVTCSQNMNHEYMSWYRQDPGLGLRQIYYSMNVEVTDKGDVPEGYKVSRKEKRNFPLILESPSPNQTSLYFCASSNRRLNEKLFFGSGTQLSVL.

The V and J genes are TRBV5-4 and TRBJ2-7; D gene ambiguous. The CDR3 sequence is 13 residues long. V lost 0 bases, J lost 0 bases, and 4 bases lay in between. The germline CDR1 and CDR2 sequences are SGHNT and YYREEE (reference sequence). CDR3 in DNA: TGTGCCAGCAGCTTGGGGGCCTCCTACGAGCAGTACTTC. Residues: CASSLGASYEQYF.

The V and J genes are TRBV30 and TRBJ2-7; D unclear. With 7 bases removed from V and 1 base from J, the gap between germline ends came to 17 bases. Germline V gene sequence: CDR1 GTSNPN, CDR2 SVGIG (reference sequence). CDR3 size: 14 residues. In DNA, the CDR3 is TGTGCCTCTTCCAACGGCGCGGTTTCCTACGAGCAGTACTTC. Amino acids: CASSNGAVSYEQYF.

This clone showed up just once. The chain employs TRBV10-3 and TRBJ2-1; perhaps TRBD2 as D (6 bases). The V and J ends lost 7 bases and 5 bases respectively, with 18 bases between them. CDR1 and CDR2 from the germline V gene are ENHRY and SYGVKD. This CDR3 contains 15 residues. CDR3 bases: TGTGCCATCACTTCCGGGACTCGAGGGAACAATGAGCAGTTCTTC. Its protein product is CAITSGTRGNNEQFF.

The gene calls are TRBV11-3 and TRBJ2-2; D unclear. V was pared by 0 bases and J by 2 bases, with 13 bases between. There are 17 residues in the CDR3. Germline CDR1 reads SGHNT; CDR2 reads YENEEA. CDR3 DNA: TGTGCCAGCAGCTTAGATCGGCGCAGTGCTAACACCGGGGAGCTGTTTTTT. This sequence encodes CASSLDRRSANTGELFF.

The V call is TRBV28, the J call TRBJ2-7; D is possibly TRBD1 (7 bases). This CDR3 comprises 15 residues. Germline lookup yields CDR1 MDHEN and CDR2 SYDVKM. The germline V and J ends were trimmed by 4 bases and 1 base, with 14 bases remaining between them. DNA for the CDR3: TGTGCCAGCAGTTACATAGCAGGGGGGTCCTACGAGCAGTACTTC. This gives the protein CASSYIAGGSYEQYF.

The chain combines TRBV25-1 with TRBJ1-1; possibly TRBD1 for D (5 bases). CDR1 MGHDK and CDR2 SYGVNS come from the germline V gene. The CDR3 runs to 17 residues. The V end lost 2 bases, the J end lost 1 base, and 17 bases lay between the germline ends. The CDR3 nucleotides are TGTGCCAGCAGTGAAGGGGGAGGAGGAGCAGCGAACACTGAAGCTTTCTTT. Protein sequence: CASSEGGGGAANTEAFF.

This CDR3 is CATSSEAGQFRSRDQPQHF. Written as DNA, the CDR3 is TGTGCCACCAGCAGTGAAGCGGGACAGTTCCGCTCGAGGGATCAGCCCCAGCATTTT. This chain links TRBV15 with TRBJ1-5, with 7 nucleotides matching TRBD1. The germline CDR1 and CDR2 sequences are LNHNV and YYDKDF (reference sequence). The CDR3 consists of 19 residues. V trimming: 3 bases; J trimming: 5 bases; junction bases outside the gene matches: 19.

V usage is TRBV19 and J usage is TRBJ2-1, with 11 bases lining up with TRBD2. The germline gives CDR1 LNHDA, CDR2 SQIVND (reference sequence). This CDR3 is built from 15 residues. Trimming at V came to 6 bases and at J to 9 bases, leaving 10 bases not matched to a gene. The CDR3 DNA reads TGTGCCAGTAGCCTACTAGCGGGAGATTTTGGTGAGCAGTTCTTC. Residues: CASSLLAGDFGEQFF.

The V and J genes are TRBV18 and TRBJ2-5; D is perhaps TRBD1 or TRBD2 (6 bases each). The J call could be wrong; TRBJ2-7 is a better fit for the DNA end. Germline V lookup: CDR1 KGHSH, CDR2 LQKENI. CDR3 length: 13 residues. CDR3 sequence reads: CASSKGEVYEQYF. The CDR3 DNA reads TGTGCCAGCTCAAAGGGGGAGGTATACGAGCAGTACTTC.

J is TRBJ1-5 and V is TRBV7-3; 7 nucleotides match TRBD1. The CDR3 covers 16 residues. V gave up 5 bases and J gave up 6 bases; unmatched junction bases: 13. The germline V gene encodes CDR1 SGHTA and CDR2 FQGTGA. The CDR3, as DNA: TGTGCCAGCAGCCCGCAACAGGGGTGGATTACTCAGCCCCAGCATTTT. It translates to CASSPQQGWITQPQHF. Variable domain in full (rest from reference TRBV7-3 and TRBJ1-5): GAGVSQTPSNKVTEKGKYVELRCDPISGHTALYWYRQSLGQGPEFLIYFQGTGAADDSGLPNDRFFAVRPEGSVSTLKIQRTERGDSAVYLCASSPQQGWITQPQHFGDGTRLSIL.

The genes are TRBV5-1 and TRBJ1-1; the D is unclear. This CDR3 comprises 13 residues. V was shortened by 0 bases and J by 4 bases, with 7 bases between the two germline ends. CDR1 SGHRS and CDR2 YFSETQ come from the germline V gene. The CDR3 DNA follows: TGCGCCAGCAGCTTGGTGGGAAGCACTGAAGCTTTCTTT. It translates to CASSLVGSTEAFF.

The V call is TRBV7-2, the J call TRBJ2-7, with a tentative D call TRBD1 (6 bases). The CDR3 sequence is 14 residues long. Germline V CDR1 and CDR2: SGHTA, FQGNSA. The V and J ends lost 3 bases and 6 bases respectively, with 15 bases between them. Here the CDR3 DNA reads TGTGCCAGCAGCTTTGGCCAGGGGTTCCCCGAGCAGTACTTC. This gives the protein CASSFGQGFPEQYF.

The chain has TRBV16 and TRBJ1-5; possibly TRBD1 for D (5 bases). The CDR3 contains 15 residues. V was trimmed by 2 bases and J by 3 bases, leaving 11 bases between them. Germline CDR1 reads KGHSY; CDR2 reads FQNENV. CDR3 sequence: CASSQPGGTNQPQHF. Written as DNA, the CDR3 is TGTGCCAGCAGCCAACCGGGGGGTACCAATCAGCCCCAGCATTTT.

V and J are TRBV29-1 and TRBJ2-3; D is perhaps TRBD1 (6 bases). The CDR3 has 16 amino acids. Trimming removed 7 bases from V and 0 bases from J, with 20 bases in between. The germline V gene encodes CDR1 SQVTM and CDR2 ANQGSEA. The CDR3: CSANRVSFSSTDTQYF. CDR3 in DNA: TGCAGCGCCAACAGGGTTAGTTTTTCTAGCACAGATACGCAGTATTTT.

The rearrangement links TRBV5-4 to TRBJ1-2; D is uncertain. The CDR3 contains 14 residues. V lost 1 base to trimming and J lost 2 bases, with 9 bases between them. CDR1 is SGHNT and CDR2 is YYREEE in the germline V gene (reference sequence). CDR3 sequence (DNA): TGTGCCAGCAGCTTGAAGGATTTAAACTATGGCTACACCTTC. It codes for CASSLKDLNYGYTF. Based on the CDR3 plus reference TRBV5-4 and TRBJ1-2, the full variable domain is ETGVTQSPTHLIKTRGQQVTLRCSSQSGHNTVSWYQQALGQGPQFIFQYYREEENGRGNFPPRFSGLQFPNYSSELNVNALELDDSALYLCASSLKDLNYGYTFGSGTRLTVV.

This clone appeared once. This chain uses TRBV7-6 with TRBJ2-5; D is perhaps TRBD2 (6 bases). The CDR3 has 14 amino acids. Germline V gene lookup returns CDR1 SGHVS and CDR2 FNYEAQ. V lost 5 bases and J 5 bases, leaving 15 bases between the germline ends. The CDR3 nucleotides are TGTGCCAGCAGCGAAATGGGCGGGAAGGAGACCCAGTACTTC. Residues: CASSEMGGKETQYF.

V gene TRBV5-4 combines with J gene TRBJ1-1; perhaps TRBD1 as D (5 bases). CDR1 and CDR2 (germline): SGHNT, YYREEE (reference sequence). This CDR3 has 15 amino acids. The germline V and J ends were trimmed by 1 base and 3 bases, with 13 bases remaining between them. The chain's CDR3 is CASSLIRASDTEAFF. In DNA, the CDR3 is TGTGCCAGCAGCTTGATCAGGGCCTCAGACACTGAAGCTTTCTTT.

The count of this clone is one. The V call is TRBV27, the J call TRBJ2-1; D is unresolved. This CDR3 comprises 11 residues. V was shortened by 6 bases and J by 10 bases, with 10 bases between the two germline ends. Germline values: CDR1 MNHEY, CDR2 SMNVEV (reference sequence). The CDR3 spells CASRPEREQFF. The CDR3 DNA sequence: TGTGCCAGCAGACCAGAGCGAGAGCAGTTCTTC.

The V gene is TRBV6-5, the J gene TRBJ1-5; TRBD1 matches at 8 bases. There are 15 residues in the CDR3. V lost 2 bases to trimming and J lost 4 bases; unmatched junction nucleotides: 4. Germline assignment: CDR1 MNHEY and CDR2 SVGAGI. The CDR3 reads CASSYNTGGNQPQHF. The CDR3 region has the DNA TGTGCCAGCAGTTACAATACAGGGGGTAATCAGCCCCAGCATTTT.

This chain connects TRBV5-4 to TRBJ2-3; D is possibly TRBD2 (6 bases). The V end was cut by 5 bases, the J end by 6 bases, with 16 bases between. The germline V gene encodes CDR1 SGHNT and CDR2 YYREEE (reference sequence). This CDR3 is built from 14 residues. The CDR3 protein is CASRRGGGTDTQYF. CDR3 DNA: TGTGCCAGCAGGAGGGGTGGCGGGACGGATACGCAGTATTTT.

The rearrangement joins TRBV30 to TRBJ1-1; D is undetermined. V was clipped by 0 bases and J by 3 bases, with 11 bases between them. The CDR3 loop spans 14 amino acids. Looked up from germline, CDR1 is GTSNPN and CDR2 is SVGIG (reference sequence). In DNA form, the CDR3 reads TGTGCCTGGAGTGTAGTTCCGGTGGACACTGAAGCTTTCTTT. Its protein is CAWSVVPVDTEAFF.

The V gene is TRBV27, the J gene TRBJ2-7; 8 bases are a match to TRBD2. Trimming removed 0 bases from V and 2 bases from J; junction bases left unmatched: 6. This CDR3 is 16 amino acids long. Germline V gives CDR1 MNHEY, CDR2 SMNVEV (reference sequence). Here the CDR3 reads CASSLSFTSGAYEQYF. The CDR3 DNA reads TGTGCCAGCAGTTTATCGTTCACTAGCGGCGCCTACGAGCAGTACTTC.

The V gene is TRBV2, the J gene TRBJ1-2; possible D gene TRBD1, 6 bases. With 6 bases removed from V and 3 bases from J, the gap between germline ends came to 14 bases. Germline-derived CDR1 and CDR2 are SNHLY and FYNNEI. The CDR3 consists of 14 residues. The DNA of the CDR3 is TGTGCCAGCAGAGAGGGGGGGGCCTACTATGGCTACACCTTC. Translated: CASREGGAYYGYTF.

The rearrangement links TRBV7-9 to TRBJ2-7; 8 bases are shared with TRBD1. V was clipped by 5 bases and J by 6 bases; unmatched bases: 15. Germline loops: CDR1 SEHNR, CDR2 FQNEAQ (reference sequence). The CDR3 length is 16 residues. DNA of the CDR3: TGTGCCAGCAGCATAACCGGGACAGGACTTCGAGGCGAGCAGTACTTC. This translates into CASSITGTGLRGEQYF.

Written as DNA, the CDR3 is TGTGCCAGCAGTTTTTCAAGGGGACACGAGCAGTACTTC. It is translated as CASSFSRGHEQYF. The gene calls are TRBV28 and TRBJ2-7; D is tentatively TRBD1 or TRBD2 (5 bases each). V shed 3 bases and J shed 5 bases, with 11 bases lying between them. The CDR3 has 13 amino acids. Germline-derived CDR1 and CDR2 are MDHEN and SYDVKM.

This chain uses TRBV11-2 with TRBJ2-3; D is unclear. CDR3 size: 13 residues. CDR1 and CDR2 (germline): SGHAT, FQNNGV. Trimming cost V 1 base and J 2 bases, with 4 bases left between them. CDR3 amino acids: CASSLGITDTQYF. In DNA, the CDR3 is TGTGCCAGCAGCTTAGGTATCACAGATACGCAGTATTTT.

V is TRBV28 and J is TRBJ2-5; 7 bases are shared with TRBD2. The J call may be wrong; the DNA end is better matched by TRBJ2-7. Germline V gene data show CDR1 as MDHEN and CDR2 as SYDVKM. The CDR3 length is 13 residues. CDR3 DNA: TGTGCCAGCAGTTTGAGCGGGGTCTACGAGCAGTACTTC. This codes for CASSLSGVYEQYF.